In its sample, the clone carrying this T cell receptor beta chain was seen once. This entry is derived from a study of control samples from healthy donors and cancer patients. This table comes from immunoSEQ multiplex PCR, and its TCRdb copy is limited to in-frame clones, with some not included. The sample holds 150,000 to 200,000 clones, roughly 92% seen once. The TCR comes from a woman between 25 and 40 years old in good health. Sequenced sample: blood.

The CDR3 nucleotides read TGTGCCAGCAGCCGGGACTCGCAAATCCTCGGCGAGCAGTACTTC. It specifies CASSRDSQILGEQYF. The chain recombines TRBV5-4 with TRBJ2-7; D perhaps matches TRBD2 (6 bases). CDR1 and CDR2 (germline): SGHNT, YYREEE (reference sequence). Between the trimmed V and J ends, which lost 4 bases and 6 bases, there was a span of 20 bases. The CDR3 is made up of 15 amino acids.